One sample yielded the 17 T cell receptor beta chains listed below, sequenced in a study of brain T cells in children with intractable seizures. The time point was: blood from clinic visit 5 months post-surgery; TSC patient then seizure free. Here immunoSEQ multiplex PCR was the method, and the copy in TCRdb shows in-frame clones only, minus some. The sample shows about 320,000 clones, 93% of them seen only once. The sample here was peripheral blood, taken approximately 5 months after surgery. All receptors derive from a boy under three years old with tuberous sclerosis and intractable seizures.

The chain links TRBV29-1 to TRBJ2-7; perhaps TRBD2 as D (6 bases). This CDR3 is 13 amino acids long. The V gene's germline CDR1 is SQVTM and CDR2 ANQGSEA. V gave up 6 bases and J gave up 7 bases, with 19 bases separating them. CDR3 in amino acids: CSVASSGGGEQYF. The CDR3 DNA follows: TGCAGCGTCGCCTCCTCCGGGGGAGGTGAGCAGTACTTC.

V is TRBV6-2 or TRBV6-3 and J is TRBJ1-3; a possible D gene is TRBD1 (6 bases). The germline V gene has CDR1 MNHEY and CDR2 SVGEGT. This CDR3 contains 15 residues. Trimming took off 2 bases at V and 6 bases at J, with 14 bases between the two ends. The CDR3 coding sequence is TGTGCCAGCAGTTACCCAACAGGGAAGATAAACACCATATATTTT. The encoded protein is CASSYPTGKINTIYF.

The rearrangement uses TRBV23-1 and TRBJ1-1; unclear D gene. TRBV23-1 carries the ORF label, with uncertain function. V was shortened by 11 bases and J by 0 bases, with 10 bases between the two germline ends. The CDR3 extends over 12 amino acids. The DNA of the CDR3 is TGCGCCTGCGGGAATATGAACACTGAAGCTTTCTTT. It yields the protein CACGNMNTEAFF.

V gene TRBV2 combines with J gene TRBJ1-6; D is ambiguous. The germline gives CDR1 SNHLY, CDR2 FYNNEI. The CDR3 contains 16 residues. V lost 9 bases to trimming and J lost 0 bases, with 15 bases between them. The CDR3 loop reads CASLDPRSSYNSPLHF. The CDR3 region has the DNA TGTGCCAGTCTAGACCCCCGGAGCTCCTATAATTCACCCCTCCACTTT.

This chain uses TRBV5-5 with TRBJ2-7, with TRBD1 matching 10 bases. The V gene end was trimmed by 3 bases and the J gene end by 4 bases; junction bases not matched to a gene: 4. This CDR3 has 14 residues. Per the germline V gene, CDR1 is SGHKS and CDR2 is YYEKEE (reference sequence). The CDR3 is CASSSGTGEYEQYF. As DNA, the CDR3 is TGTGCCAGCAGCTCCGGGACAGGGGAGTACGAGCAGTACTTC.

V usage is TRBV2 and J usage is TRBJ1-2; unclear D gene. V dropped 1 base and J dropped 2 bases, with 8 bases sitting between them. CDR3 length: 14 amino acids. Germline V CDR1 and CDR2: SNHLY, FYNNEI. The CDR3 loop reads CASSEGVLNYGYTF. The CDR3 DNA follows: TGTGCCAGCAGTGAAGGCGTCCTCAACTATGGCTACACCTTC. Based on the CDR3 plus reference TRBV2 and TRBJ1-2, the full variable domain is EPEVTQTPSHQVTQMGQEVILRCVPISNHLYFYWYRQILGQKVEFLVSFYNNEISEKSEIFDDQFSVERPDGSNFTLKIRSTKLEDSAMYFCASSEGVLNYGYTFGSGTRLTVV.

This clone was picked up one time. This chain uses TRBV30 with TRBJ2-4; 9 bases line up with TRBD2. The junction had 12 bases not matched to a gene; V was cut back by 3 bases and J by 6 bases. Germline V lookup: CDR1 GTSNPN, CDR2 SVGIG (reference sequence). This CDR3 is built from 16 residues. The CDR3 sequence is CAWSLTRTSAGNIQYF. The CDR3 region has the DNA TGTGCCTGGAGCCTCACGCGGACTAGCGCTGGAAACATTCAGTACTTC.

The gene calls are TRBV30 and TRBJ1-2; D may be TRBD1 (6 bases). The CDR3 runs 11 residues. Trimming stripped 8 bases from V and 7 bases from J, with 14 bases between. CDR1 is GTSNPN, CDR2 SVGIG, per germline (reference sequence). The CDR3 reads CAGLQGGGYTF. The CDR3 DNA reads TGTGCCGGTCTACAGGGAGGTGGCTACACCTTC.

The J gene is TRBJ2-1, the V gene TRBV9, with 7 bases identical to TRBD2. The CDR3 runs 15 residues. CDR1 is SGDLS, CDR2 YYNGEE, per germline. J lost 2 bases, V lost 3 bases, and 5 bases had no gene match. The CDR3 is CASSADGRAYNEQFF. As DNA, the CDR3 is TGTGCCAGCAGCGCAGATGGGAGGGCCTACAATGAGCAGTTCTTC.

The rearrangement links TRBV29-1 to TRBJ2-6; possibly TRBD2 for D (6 bases). Between the trimmed V and J ends, which lost 3 bases and 1 base, there was a span of 10 bases. Germline CDR1 and CDR2: SQVTM and ANQGSEA. The CDR3 totals 15 residues. The CDR3 DNA is TGCAGCGTTGAGATTGGGAGGTCTGGGGCCAACGTCCTGACTTTC. It translates to CSVEIGRSGANVLTF.

The J gene is TRBJ2-6, the V gene TRBV19; the D is unclear. With 5 bases removed from V and 1 base from J, the gap between germline ends came to 9 bases. The CDR3 extends over 15 amino acids. The V gene's germline CDR1 is LNHDA and CDR2 SQIVND (reference sequence). CDR3 sequence (DNA): TGTGCCAGTAGTGTCAGTAGGTCTGGGGCCAACGTCCTGACTTTC. Translating it yields CASSVSRSGANVLTF.

The chain recombines TRBV30 with TRBJ2-2; 7 bases agree with TRBD2. This CDR3 spans 16 amino acids. Germline V gene data show CDR1 as GTSNPN and CDR2 as SVGIG (reference sequence). V gave up 4 bases and J gave up 6 bases; unmatched junction bases: 14. This CDR3 is CAWTPHGGGRAGELFF. In DNA, the CDR3 is TGTGCCTGGACCCCCCATGGGGGGGGTAGAGCCGGGGAGCTGTTTTTT.

The chain recombines TRBV7-2 with TRBJ1-2; 9 positions match TRBD1. From germline, CDR1 is SGHTA and CDR2 FQGNSA. The CDR3 contains 15 residues. The trim removed 1 base at V and 4 bases at J, leaving 4 bases unmatched. This CDR3 is CASSLEGTGTYGYTF. In nucleotides, the CDR3 is TGTGCCAGCAGCTTAGAAGGGACAGGGACCTATGGCTACACCTTC.

This rearrangement joins TRBV29-1 to TRBJ1-2; 10 bases align to TRBD1. In germline, CDR1 is SQVTM, CDR2 ANQGSEA. The J segment lost 10 bases and the V segment lost 5 bases, leaving 7 bases of the junction unmatched. The CDR3 extends over 12 amino acids. The CDR3: CSVTGTGVDYTF. CDR3 nucleotide sequence: TGCAGCGTTACCGGGACAGGGGTCGACTACACCTTC.

The gene calls are TRBV5-8 and TRBJ1-3; tentative D call: TRBD1 (5 bases). Per the germline V gene, CDR1 is SGHTS and CDR2 is YDEGEE. The germline V and J ends were trimmed by 2 bases and 2 bases, with 11 bases remaining between them. This CDR3 region has 15 residues. CDR3 protein: CASSFLTETGNTIYF. The CDR3 DNA is TGTGCCAGCAGCTTCCTGACAGAGACTGGAAACACCATATATTTT.

This rearrangement joins TRBV4-1 to TRBJ2-7; 11 positions agree with TRBD2. Unmatched junction bases numbered 5, after V lost 3 bases and J lost 4 bases. CDR3 length equals 15 residues. From germline, CDR1 is MGHRA and CDR2 YSYEKL. The CDR3 DNA reads TGCGCCAGCAGCCACTTAGCGGGAGGGAGTTACGAGCAGTACTTC. It yields the protein CASSHLAGGSYEQYF.

The rearrangement uses TRBV11-2 and TRBJ1-3; 7 nucleotides agree with TRBD1. The V gene end was trimmed by 1 base and the J gene end by 0 bases; junction bases not matched to a gene: 0. This CDR3 has 15 amino acids. Germline V gene sequence: CDR1 SGHAT, CDR2 FQNNGV. In nucleotides, the CDR3 is TGTGCCAGCAGCTTAGCAGGGGGCTCTGGAAACACCATATATTTT. Translation: CASSLAGGSGNTIYF.